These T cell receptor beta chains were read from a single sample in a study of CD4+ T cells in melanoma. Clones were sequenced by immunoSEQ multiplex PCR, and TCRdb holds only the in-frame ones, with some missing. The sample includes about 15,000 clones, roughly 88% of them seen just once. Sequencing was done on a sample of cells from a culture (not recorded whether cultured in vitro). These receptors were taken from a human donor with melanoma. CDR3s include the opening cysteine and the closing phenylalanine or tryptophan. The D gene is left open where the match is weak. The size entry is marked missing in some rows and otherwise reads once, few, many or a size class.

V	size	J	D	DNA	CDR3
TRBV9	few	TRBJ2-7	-	TGTGCCAGCAGCGTATCAGCAGGGCCCTACGAGCAGTACTTC	CASSVSAGPYEQYF
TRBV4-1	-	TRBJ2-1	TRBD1	TGCGCCAGCAGCCAAGAGGATTGGACAGGGGGCTTCGTCAATGAGCAGTTCTTC	CASSQEDWTGGFVNEQFF
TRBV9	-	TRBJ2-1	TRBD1	TGTGCCAGCAGCACCCGAGGACAGGATTACAATGAGCAGTTCTTC	CASSTRGQDYNEQFF
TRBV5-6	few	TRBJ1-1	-	TGTGCCAGCAGCCCCAGTCCCGGGACACGTGAAGCTTTCTTT	CASSPSPGTREAFF
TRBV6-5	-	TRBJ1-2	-	TGTGCCAGCAGGGCGGAAGCTAACTATGGCTACACCTTC	CASRAEANYGYTF
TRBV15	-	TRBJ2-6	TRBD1	TGTGCCACCAGCACCACTTTGGGGACAGGGATATCTGGGGCCAACGTCCTGACTTTC	CATSTTLGTGISGANVLTF
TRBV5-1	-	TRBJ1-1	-	TGCGCCAGCAGCCTGGGGGGAGGCACTGAAGCTTTCTTT	CASSLGGGTEAFF
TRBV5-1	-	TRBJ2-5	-	TGCGCCAGCATGGGCGATCTTCAAGAGACCCAGTACTTC	CASMGDLQETQYF
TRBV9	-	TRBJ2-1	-	TGTGCCAGCAGCGTAGCACCCCCGGGGGTAATAAACAATGAGCAGTTCTTC	CASSVAPPGVINNEQFF
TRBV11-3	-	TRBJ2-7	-	TGTGCCAGCAGCTTAGCGAGCCAGGGCTACGAGCAGTACTTC	CASSLASQGYEQYF
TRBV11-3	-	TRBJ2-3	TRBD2	TGTGCCAGCAGCTTCGGGGCGGGGGGCCCGGATACGCAGTATTTT	CASSFGAGGPDTQYF
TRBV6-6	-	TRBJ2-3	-	TGTGCCAGCGGGTCCCACAGTATTGGGTCGACAGATACGCAGTATTTT	CASGSHSIGSTDTQYF
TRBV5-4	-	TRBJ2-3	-	TGTGCCAGCAGCTTGGCCCCAAGTAATACGCAGTATTTT	CASSLAPSNTQYF
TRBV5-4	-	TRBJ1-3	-	TGTGCCAGCAGCTTGCTGTCCGACTCTGGAAACACCATATATTTT	CASSLLSDSGNTIYF
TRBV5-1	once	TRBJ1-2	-	TGCGCCAGCAGCTTGGAGAGGTCAGTCCACGGCTACACCTTC	CASSLERSVHGYTF
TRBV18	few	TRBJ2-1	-	TGTGCCAGCTCACCAGGGGGCCACAATGAGCAGTTCTTC	CASSPGGHNEQFF
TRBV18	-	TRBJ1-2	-	TGTGCCAGCTCGTCAGAGAGTGGCGCCTATGGCTACACCTTC	CASSSESGAYGYTF
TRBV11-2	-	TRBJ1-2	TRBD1	TGTGCCAGCAGCTCTACTTCATCACGGGACAGGGGTGGCTACACCTTC	CASSSTSSRDRGGYTF
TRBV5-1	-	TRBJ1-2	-	TGCGCCAGCAGCATCGGGACAACGTACTACACCTTC	CASSIGTTYYTF
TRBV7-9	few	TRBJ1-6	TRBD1	TGTGCCAGCAGCTCGGGACAGGGGTTCTATAATTCACCCCTCCACTTT	CASSSGQGFYNSPLHF
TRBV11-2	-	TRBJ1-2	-	TGTGCCAGCAGCTTAGGGTCCGGGAACGACTATGGCTACACCTTC	CASSLGSGNDYGYTF
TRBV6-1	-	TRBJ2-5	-	TGTGCCAGCAGAAAACAGGGTGAGGAGACCCAGTACTTC	CASRKQGEETQYF
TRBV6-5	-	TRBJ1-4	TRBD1	TGTGCCAGCAGTCACGCCGGGACAGGGGGAGGAAAACTGTTTTTT	CASSHAGTGGGKLFF
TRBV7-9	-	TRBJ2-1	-	TGTGCCAGCAGCTTGCCCCGGAGACTTGGCAATGAGCAGTTCTTC	CASSLPRRLGNEQFF
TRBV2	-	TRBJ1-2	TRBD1	TGTGCCAGCAGCTCAGGGGGCTTCGCCTATGGCTACACCTTC	CASSSGGFAYGYTF
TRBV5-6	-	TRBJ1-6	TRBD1	TGTGCCAGCAGCTTGGCTGGGACAGCGAACTATAATTCACCCCTCCACTTT	CASSLAGTANYNSPLHF
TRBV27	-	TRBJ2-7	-	TGTGCCAGCAGTTTACTCCCACAGTCCTACGAGCAGTACTTC	CASSLLPQSYEQYF
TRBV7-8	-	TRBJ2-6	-	TGTGCCAGCAGCTTAGCTACAGGAAATTCTGGGGCCAACGTCCTGACTTTC	CASSLATGNSGANVLTF
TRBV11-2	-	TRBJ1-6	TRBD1	TGTGCCAGCAGCTGGCAGGGGGTCGGTACTTCACCCCTCCACTTT	CASSWQGVGTSPLHF
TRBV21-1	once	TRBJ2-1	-	TGTGCCAGCAGCCACCCGGAAGGAGCGGTCAATGAGCAGTTCTTC	CASSHPEGAVNEQFF
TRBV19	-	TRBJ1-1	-	TGTGCCAGTAGTATAGCGGGGATCACTGAAGCTTTCTTT	CASSIAGITEAFF
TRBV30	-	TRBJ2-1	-	TGTGCCTGGAGTACCCCAACTAAGCAGTTCTTC	CAWSTPTKQFF
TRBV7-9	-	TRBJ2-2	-	TGTGCCAGCATAGCGATCGCTGGGGGAACCGGGGAGCTGTTTTTT	CASIAIAGGTGELFF
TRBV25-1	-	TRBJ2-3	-	TGTGCCAGCACGGTGAGAGATACGCAGTATTTT	CASTVRDTQYF
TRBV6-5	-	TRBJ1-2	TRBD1	TGTGCCAGCAGTCTAACAGGGGGCTCTGACTATGGCTACACCTTC	CASSLTGGSDYGYTF
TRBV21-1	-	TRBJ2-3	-	TGTGCCAGCAGCAAAAATACGAGACGCAACTCCACAGATACGCAGTATTTT	CASSKNTRRNSTDTQYF
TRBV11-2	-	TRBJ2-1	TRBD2	TGTGCCAGCAGATACGGAGCGGGGGACTCCTACAATGAGCAGTTCTTC	CASRYGAGDSYNEQFF
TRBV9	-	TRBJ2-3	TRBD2	TGTGCCAGCAGCGAGGGACTAGCGGGGGGGCAATCGACGCAGTATTTT	CASSEGLAGGQSTQYF
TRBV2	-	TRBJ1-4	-	TGTGCCAGCAGTGTAGGCGAGGAAAAACTGTTTTTT	CASSVGEEKLFF
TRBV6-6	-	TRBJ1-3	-	TGTGCCAGCAGTTTGAGTTCTGGAAACACCATATATTTT	CASSLSSGNTIYF
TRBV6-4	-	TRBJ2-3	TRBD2	TGTGCCAGCAGCCCCAGACCGGGGGGGGATACGCAGTATTTT	CASSPRPGGDTQYF
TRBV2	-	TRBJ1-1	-	TGTGCCAGCAGTGTGCAGGACACTGAAGCTTTCTTT	CASSVQDTEAFF
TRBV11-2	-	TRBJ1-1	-	TGTGCCAGCAGCTTACTAAAGGGCAAAAACACTGAAGCTTTCTTT	CASSLLKGKNTEAFF
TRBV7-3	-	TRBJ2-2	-	TGTGCCAGCAGCGTGACAGTCACCGGGGAGCTGTTTTTT	CASSVTVTGELFF
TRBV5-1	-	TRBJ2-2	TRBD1	TGCGCCAGCAGCTCCGGACAGGTTAACTTAAACACCGGGGAGCTGTTTTTT	CASSSGQVNLNTGELFF
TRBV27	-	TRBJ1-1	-	TGTGCCAGCAGTTTCAGTCTGGCCGCCACTACCCGGCCTGAAGCTTTCTTT	CASSFSLAATTRPEAFF
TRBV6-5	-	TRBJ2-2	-	TGTGCCAGCAGTTACGACACATTCGCGAACACCGGGGAGCTGTTTTTT	CASSYDTFANTGELFF